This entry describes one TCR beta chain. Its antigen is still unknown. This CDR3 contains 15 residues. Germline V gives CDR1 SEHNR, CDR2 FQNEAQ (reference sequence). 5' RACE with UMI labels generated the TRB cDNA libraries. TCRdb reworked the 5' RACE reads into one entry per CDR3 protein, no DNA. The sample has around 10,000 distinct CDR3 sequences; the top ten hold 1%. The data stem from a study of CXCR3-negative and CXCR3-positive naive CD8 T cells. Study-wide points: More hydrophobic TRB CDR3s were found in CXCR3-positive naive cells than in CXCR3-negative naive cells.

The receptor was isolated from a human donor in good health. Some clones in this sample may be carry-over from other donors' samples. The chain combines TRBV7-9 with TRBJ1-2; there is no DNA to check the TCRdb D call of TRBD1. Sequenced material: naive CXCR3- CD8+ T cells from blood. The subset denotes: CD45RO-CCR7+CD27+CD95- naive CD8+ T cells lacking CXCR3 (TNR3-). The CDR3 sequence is CASSSTGFPIYGYTF.